These T cell receptor beta chains were read from a single sample in a study of cytomegalovirus exposure and HLA in healthy donors. Produced via immunoSEQ multiplex PCR; TCRdb's table is partial and in-frame only. The sample shows about 82,000 clones, about two thirds of them seen only once. The sequenced sample was PBMCs. Source of these receptors: a man between 60 and 75 years old in good health and CMV-seronegative. Each CDR3 is given with its conserved first and last residue. A D gene is named only where the DNA matches it firmly. Some rows have no size entry. The others give once, few or many, or a class for an expanded clone.

D gene	clone size	V gene	J gene	CDR3 protein	CDR3 DNA
TRBD2	-	TRBV28	TRBJ2-3	CASSIPGTRRSGTQYF	TGTGCCAGCAGTATACCCGGGACTAGACGTTCCGGTACGCAGTATTTT
-	-	TRBV29-1	TRBJ2-2	CSVIRGGTNTGELFF	TGCAGCGTTATAAGAGGAGGTACGAACACCGGGGAGCTGTTTTTT
TRBD1	-	TRBV19	TRBJ2-5	CASSIDPDSGTDGTQYF	TGTGCCAGTAGTATAGATCCTGATTCCGGGACAGATGGGACCCAGTACTTC
TRBD2	-	TRBV5-4	TRBJ2-7	CASSLAASGAYEQYF	TGTGCCAGCAGCTTGGCAGCTAGCGGGGCCTACGAGCAGTACTTC
-	-	TRBV7-7	TRBJ2-2	CASSLAGGSGELFF	TGTGCCAGCAGCTTAGCGGGAGGTTCCGGGGAGCTGTTTTTT
TRBD1	-	TRBV18	TRBJ2-1	CASSPGTGLRNEQFF	TGTGCCAGCTCTCCAGGGACAGGGCTAAGAAATGAGCAGTTCTTC
TRBD2	-	TRBV11-3	TRBJ2-1	CASSQIGTSGSLLFF	TGTGCCAGCAGCCAAATTGGGACTAGCGGGAGCCTACTGTTCTTC
-	few	TRBV4-3	TRBJ2-7	CASSQEADSYEQYF	TGCGCCAGCAGCCAAGAGGCCGACTCCTACGAGCAGTACTTC
TRBD1	-	TRBV7-9	TRBJ2-7	CAIRGLGEQYF	TGTGCCATCAGGGGGCTGGGGGAGCAGTACTTC
-	-	TRBV5-6	TRBJ1-5	CASSLASKSDQPQHF	TGTGCCAGCAGCTTGGCCTCTAAGTCGGATCAGCCCCAGCATTTT
-	-	TRBV2	TRBJ2-3	CASRSTRNTDTQYF	TGTGCCAGCAGATCGACTAGAAACACAGATACGCAGTATTTT
TRBD2	-	TRBV7-2	TRBJ2-3	CASSLAQRGYTDTQYF	TGTGCCAGCAGCTTAGCTCAGCGGGGATACACAGATACGCAGTATTTT
-	-	TRBV19	TRBJ1-5	CASRSKPNQPQHF	TGTGCCAGTAGGTCCAAGCCCAATCAGCCCCAGCATTTT
-	-	TRBV29-1	TRBJ1-1	CSANTGGDTEAFF	TGCAGCGCAAATACCGGGGGAGACACTGAAGCTTTCTTT
TRBD2	-	TRBV28	TRBJ2-7	CASSVTSGGSYEQYF	TGTGCCAGCAGTGTCACTAGCGGGGGCTCCTACGAGCAGTACTTC
-	once	TRBV28	TRBJ2-7	CASSSFGTSYEQYF	TGTGCCAGCAGTTCTTTCGGGACAAGCTACGAGCAGTACTTC
-	-	TRBV2	TRBJ2-2	CASSEGGTYLFF	TGTGCCAGCAGTGAAGGTGGGACATATCTGTTTTTT
-	-	TRBV6-5	TRBJ2-3	CASRRDGSEEQYF	TGTGCCAGCAGGCGAGACGGTTCCGAGGAGCAGTATTTT
TRBD2	-	TRBV7-2	TRBJ2-2	CASTSGAGRSTGELFF	TGTGCCAGCACTAGCGGGGCGGGTCGTAGCACCGGGGAGCTGTTTTTT
-	-	TRBV5-6	TRBJ2-7	CASSFAGPYEQYF	TGTGCCAGCAGCTTCGCAGGGCCCTACGAGCAGTACTTC
TRBD2	-	TRBV28	TRBJ2-7	CASSSPSGSTVEQYF	TGTGCCAGCAGTTCTCCTAGCGGGAGCACAGTTGAGCAGTACTTC
TRBD1	-	TRBV18	TRBJ2-7	CASSLGQGIYEQYF	TGTGCCAGCTCACTGGGACAGGGCATCTACGAGCAGTACTTC
TRBD1	-	TRBV4-3	TRBJ1-4	CASSQAGGDEKLFF	TGCGCCAGCAGCCAAGCAGGGGGCGATGAAAAACTGTTTTTT
TRBD1	-	TRBV30	TRBJ1-4	CAWSNGGTGGEKLFF	TGTGCCTGGAGTAATGGTGGGACAGGGGGTGAAAAACTGTTTTTT
TRBD1	-	TRBV28	TRBJ1-5	CASTTGARFQPQHF	TGTGCCAGCACGACAGGGGCTCGTTTTCAGCCCCAGCATTTT
TRBD1	-	TRBV9	TRBJ1-6	CASSVAPGDRGYNSPLHF	TGTGCCAGCAGCGTAGCGCCCGGCGACAGGGGTTATAATTCACCCCTCCACTTT
-	-	TRBV21-1	TRBJ2-7	CASSNRGGLCEQYF	TGTGCCAGCAGCAACAGGGGCGGGTTATGCGAGCAGTACTTC
-	once	TRBV29-1	TRBJ1-1	CSVNSLSLQTFFTEAFF	TGCAGCGTTAACTCCTTATCCCTCCAAACCTTCTTCACTGAAGCTTTCTTT
-	-	TRBV11-1	TRBJ2-1	CASSLTPGSSSYNEQFF	TGTGCCAGCAGCTTAACCCCAGGGTCGAGCTCCTACAATGAGCAGTTCTTC